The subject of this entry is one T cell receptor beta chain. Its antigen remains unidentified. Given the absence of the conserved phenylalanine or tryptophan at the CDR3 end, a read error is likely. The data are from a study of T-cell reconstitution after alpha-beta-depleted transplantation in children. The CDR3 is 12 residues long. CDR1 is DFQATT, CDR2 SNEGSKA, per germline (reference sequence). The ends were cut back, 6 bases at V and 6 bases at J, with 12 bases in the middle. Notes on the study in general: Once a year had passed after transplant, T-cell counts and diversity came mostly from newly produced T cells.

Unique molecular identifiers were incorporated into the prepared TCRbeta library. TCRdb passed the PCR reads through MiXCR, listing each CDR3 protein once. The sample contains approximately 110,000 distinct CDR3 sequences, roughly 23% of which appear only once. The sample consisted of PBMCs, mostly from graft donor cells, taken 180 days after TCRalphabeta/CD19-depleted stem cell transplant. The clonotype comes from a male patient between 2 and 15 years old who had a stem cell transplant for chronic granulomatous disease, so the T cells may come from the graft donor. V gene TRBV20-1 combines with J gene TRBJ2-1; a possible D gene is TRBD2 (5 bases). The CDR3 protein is CSAETTSNEQFL. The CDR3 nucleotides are TGCAGTGCCGAGACTACCTCCAATGAGCAGTTCTTA.